The sequence of this TCR beta chain was determined in a study of cytomegalovirus exposure and HLA in healthy donors. Study observations and caveats: Links to common viral pathogens appeared, in a later analysis, for several of the most significant clusters.

For this clone: Its antigen is not known.

With 60 Vbeta and 13 Jbeta primers, the PCR was carried out. Using immunoSEQ multiplex PCR, the repertoire was profiled, and TCRdb retains in-frame clones only, with some absent. The repertoire holds roughly 140,000 clones, around 78% seen once, with around 6.6% in the top ten. Trimming removed 2 bases from V and 2 bases from J, with 24 bases in between. CDR1 and CDR2 from the germline V gene are SGHVS and FQNEAQ. CDR3 size: 19 residues. The sample consisted of PBMCs. The chain couples TRBV7-8 to TRBJ1-1; D not resolved. This TCR was sampled from a woman aged 40 to 55 in good health and CMV-seropositive. The CDR3 reads CASSLSPKWNSGSNTEAFF. For the CDR3, the DNA is TGTGCCAGCAGCTTATCCCCTAAGTGGAATTCCGGGTCCAACACTGAAGCTTTCTTT. Full variable domain (rest looked up from reference TRBV7-8 and TRBJ1-1): GAGVSQSPRYKVAKRGQDVALRCDPISGHVSLFWYQQALGQGPEFLTYFQNEAQLDKSGLPSDRFFAERPEGSVSTLKIQRTQQEDSAVYLCASSLSPKWNSGSNTEAFFGQGTRLTVV.